Listed below are T cell receptor beta chains from one sample, sequenced in a study of cytomegalovirus exposure and HLA in healthy donors. Measured with immunoSEQ multiplex PCR; TCRdb has only the in-frame clones, and not every one. The data contain around 120,000 clones, 70% to 75% of them singletons. Sequenced: PBMCs. The source is a woman between 18 and 29 years old in good health and CMV-seronegative. CDR3s include the opening cysteine and the closing phenylalanine or tryptophan. D genes are given only for firm matches. Clone size is given for some rows only: seen once, a few or many times, or a class if the clone is expanded.

.	TRBV5-8	TRBJ1-6	.	TGTGCCAGCAGCTTGGTGCGAACTGTTTCACCCCTCCACTTT	CASSLVRTVSPLHF
TRBD1	TRBV5-1	TRBJ2-1	.	TGCGCCAGCAGACCGGGACAGGGGATTTACAATGAGCAGTTCTTC	CASRPGQGIYNEQFF
.	TRBV9	TRBJ1-5	few	TGTGCCAGCAGCTTACAGGGAGATCAGCCCCAGCATTTT	CASSLQGDQPQHF
TRBD2	TRBV7-9	TRBJ2-1	.	TGTGCCAGCAACCCTCTAGCGGGGCATGAGCAGTTCTTC	CASNPLAGHEQFF
.	TRBV7-9	TRBJ2-1	.	TGTGCCAGCAGTTCGACCGAGGGCGATGAGCAGTTCTTC	CASSSTEGDEQFF
TRBD1	TRBV9	TRBJ1-1	.	TGTGCCAGCAGCGCACAGGGGACCAACACTGAAGCTTTCTTT	CASSAQGTNTEAFF
.	TRBV4-1	TRBJ2-7	.	TGCGCCAGCAGCCAAGTTAGGACAGCCTACGAGCAGTACTTC	CASSQVRTAYEQYF
TRBD1	TRBV14	TRBJ2-5	.	TGTGCCAGCAGCGAAGGAGGAGGCGTGACAGGGGTTATGGAGACCCAGTACTTC	CASSEGGGVTGVMETQYF
.	TRBV9	TRBJ2-7	.	TGTGCCAGCAGCGTAGTTAGTTCCTACGAGCAGTACTTC	CASSVVSSYEQYF
TRBD1	TRBV10-2	TRBJ1-4	.	TGCGCCAGCAGTGATTCCGACAGGGGAGGTGAAAAACTGTTTTTT	CASSDSDRGGEKLFF
TRBD2	TRBV28	TRBJ2-3	.	TGTGCCAGCAGTCGCGGGGGGAGTGGAGATACGCAGTATTTT	CASSRGGSGDTQYF
.	TRBV5-1	TRBJ2-7	.	TGCGCCAGCAGCTTGTATAGAAGCTCCTACGAGCAGTACTTC	CASSLYRSSYEQYF
TRBD1	TRBV30	TRBJ1-6	.	TGTGCCTGGAACCTACTGTCCGTGGGACAGGGCAGGTCACCCCTCCACTTT	CAWNLLSVGQGRSPLHF
.	TRBV5-1	TRBJ2-7	.	TGCGCCAGCAGCTTGAGGGGTGACGAGCAGTACTTC	CASSLRGDEQYF
.	TRBV4-1	TRBJ2-3	.	TGCGCCAGCAGGGCCGCACGTGTGGAGAGCACAGATACGCAGTATTTT	CASRAARVESTDTQYF
.	TRBV28	TRBJ1-2	once	TGTGCCAGCAGTGGCGCAGGGAATGGCTACACCTTC	CASSGAGNGYTF
.	TRBV9	TRBJ1-5	.	TGTGCCAGCAGCCCCACCGGTGGCAATCAGCCCCAGCATTTT	CASSPTGGNQPQHF
.	TRBV5-6	TRBJ1-5	.	TGTGCCAGCAGCCTCACTAATCAGCCCCAGCATTTT	CASSLTNQPQHF
TRBD2	TRBV7-9	TRBJ2-1	.	TGTGCCAGCAGCCTCGGGGCGGGGGGCCCTTACAATGAGCAGTTCTTC	CASSLGAGGPYNEQFF
TRBD1	TRBV6-1	TRBJ1-1	few	TGTGCCAGCAGAGCACCGGGACAGGGGGACACTGAAGCTTTCTTT	CASRAPGQGDTEAFF
TRBD1	TRBV7-8	TRBJ1-1	.	TGTGCCAGCAGCTCGCCGGGACAGGGAAAGGGTGACACTGAAGCTTTCTTT	CASSSPGQGKGDTEAFF
.	TRBV2	TRBJ2-1	.	TGTGCCAGCAGCAGAGACAGGAATGAGCAGTTCTTC	CASSRDRNEQFF
.	TRBV6-4	TRBJ2-7	.	TGTGCCAGCAGTGACTCGGGCCAGATCGACGAGCAGTACTTC	CASSDSGQIDEQYF
.	TRBV28	TRBJ1-2	.	TGTGCCAGCAGGAGCGCACCCCACCATGGCTACACCTTC	CASRSAPHHGYTF
.	TRBV5-4	TRBJ2-3	few	TGTGCCAGCAGCTTGGACGGGGATCCCACAGATACGCAGTATTTT	CASSLDGDPTDTQYF
.	TRBV6-5	TRBJ2-2	few	TGTGCCAGCAGTTACTCGACAGGCATGAACACCGGGGAGCTGTTTTTT	CASSYSTGMNTGELFF